The source of this T cell receptor (beta chain) is a study of post-analysis software for immune sequencing data. Across the study: Relapsing-remitting, secondary progressive and progressive-relapsing multiple sclerosis were all included among the disease courses. Notes on the study in general: Samples from one preparation batch, clustered by F measure, grouped strongly together. Controls showed lower frequencies than patients for 5 or 6 TRBV segments, and TRBV5-6, TRBV5-1 and TRBV20-1 were among these.

The CDR3 consists of 14 residues. Germline loops: CDR1 SGHTA, CDR2 FQGNSA. Tagging with unique molecular identifiers was a feature of the TCR beta cDNA libraries. TCRdb reprocessed the PCR reads via MiXCR and lists one record per CDR3 protein. The data contain roughly 730,000 distinct CDR3 sequences, about 27% of them seen just once; the ten biggest clones take up roughly 0.53%. About this clonotype: Its specificity is unknown. At one end, the junction sequence differs from germline, possibly due to a read error.

Sequencing was carried out using blood. This chain uses TRBV7-2 with TRBJ2-3; 7 positions agree with TRBD2. This receptor was identified in a girl aged 5 to 17 with multiple sclerosis. The CDR3 protein is CASSYPGGADTQYF. CDR3 nucleotides: TGTGCTAGCAGCTACCCGGGGGGAGCAGATACGCAGTATTTT. Full variable domain (rest looked up from reference TRBV7-2 and TRBJ2-3): GAGVSQSPSNKVTEKGKDVELRCDPISGHTALYWYRQSLGQGLEFLIYFQGNSAPDKSGLPSDRFSAERTGGSVSTLTIQRTQQEDSAVYLCASSYPGGADTQYFGPGTRLTVL.